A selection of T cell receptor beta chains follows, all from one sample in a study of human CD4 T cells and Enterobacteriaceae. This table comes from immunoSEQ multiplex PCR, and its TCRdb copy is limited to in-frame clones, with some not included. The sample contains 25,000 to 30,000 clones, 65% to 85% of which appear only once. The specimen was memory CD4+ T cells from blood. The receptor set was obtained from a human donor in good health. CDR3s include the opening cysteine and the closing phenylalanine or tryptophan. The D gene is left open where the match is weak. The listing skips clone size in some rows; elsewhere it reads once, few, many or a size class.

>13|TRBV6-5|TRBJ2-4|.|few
CASSNDRKNIQYF
TGTGCCAGCAGTAACGACAGGAAAAACATTCAGTACTTC
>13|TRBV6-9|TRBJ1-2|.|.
CASRYPGTYGYTF
TGTGCCAGCAGATACCCCGGTACCTATGGCTACACCTTC
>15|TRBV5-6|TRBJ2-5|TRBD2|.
CASSTGTIGRETQYF
TGTGCCAGCAGCACTGGGACTATAGGAAGAGAGACCCAGTACTTC
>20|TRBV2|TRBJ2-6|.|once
CASSEGLVRVFRSGANVLTF
TGTGCCAGCAGTGAAGGGTTGGTCAGGGTATTTCGCTCTGGGGCCAACGTCCTGACTTTC
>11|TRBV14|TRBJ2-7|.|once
CASGQLYEQYF
TGTGCCAGTGGACAGCTCTACGAGCAGTACTTC
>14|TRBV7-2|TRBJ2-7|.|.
CASTAYVSSYEQYF
TGTGCCAGCACCGCCTACGTGAGCTCCTACGAGCAGTACTTC
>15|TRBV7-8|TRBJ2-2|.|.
CASSLDRMNTGELFF
TGTGCCAGCAGCTTAGACAGGATGAACACCGGGGAGCTGTTTTTT
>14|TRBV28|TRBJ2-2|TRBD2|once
CAISGGAITGELFF
TGTGCCATTTCGGGAGGGGCTATCACCGGGGAGCTGTTTTTT
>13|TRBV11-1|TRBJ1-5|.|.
CASSLESNQPQHF
TGTGCCAGCAGCTTGGAGAGCAATCAGCCCCAGCATTTT
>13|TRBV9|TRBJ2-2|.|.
CASREQNTGELFF
TGTGCCAGCAGGGAACAGAACACCGGGGAGCTGTTTTTT
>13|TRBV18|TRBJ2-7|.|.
CASSPIGGYEQYF
TGTGCCAGCTCACCAATAGGGGGCTACGAGCAGTACTTC
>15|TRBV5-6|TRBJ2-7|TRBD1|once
CASSLVGTGVYEQYF
TGTGCCAGCAGCTTGGTAGGGACAGGGGTGTACGAGCAGTACTTC
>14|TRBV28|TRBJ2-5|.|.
CASSLPTGTSTQYF
TGTGCCAGCAGTTTACCAACCGGGACCTCGACCCAGTACTTC
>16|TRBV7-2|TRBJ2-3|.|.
CASSLVSTSSTDTQYF
TGTGCCAGCAGCTTAGTTTCTACCTCCAGCACAGATACGCAGTATTTT
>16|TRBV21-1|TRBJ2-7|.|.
CASSSLTGTSYREQYF
TGTGCCAGCAGCTCTCTCACCGGGACTAGCTATCGCGAGCAGTACTTC
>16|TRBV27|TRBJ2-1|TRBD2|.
CASSFDQRGRGNEQFF
TGTGCCAGCAGTTTTGATCAGCGGGGGCGGGGGAATGAGCAGTTCTTC
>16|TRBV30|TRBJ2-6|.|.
CAWNKARVTGANVLTF
TGTGCCTGGAATAAGGCAAGGGTTACTGGGGCCAACGTCCTGACTTTC
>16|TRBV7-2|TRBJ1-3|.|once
CASSLQQGGSGNTIYF
TGTGCCAGCAGCTTGCAACAGGGCGGCTCTGGAAACACCATATATTTT
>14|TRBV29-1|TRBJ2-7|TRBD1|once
CSVEGWGQSYEQYF
TGCAGCGTTGAAGGATGGGGACAGTCCTACGAGCAGTACTTC
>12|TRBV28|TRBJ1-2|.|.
CASSATVRGYTF
TGTGCCAGCAGTGCTACAGTCCGTGGCTACACCTTC
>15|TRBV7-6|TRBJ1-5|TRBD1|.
CASSQGQGAAQPQHF
TGTGCCAGCAGCCAAGGACAGGGGGCGGCTCAGCCCCAGCATTTT
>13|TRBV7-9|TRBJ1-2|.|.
CASSPGGFGGYTF
TGTGCCAGCAGCCCCGGGGGTTTTGGGGGCTACACCTTC
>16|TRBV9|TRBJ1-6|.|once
CASSAQSSSYNSPLHF
TGTGCCAGCAGCGCCCAGTCGAGCTCCTATAATTCACCCCTCCACTTT
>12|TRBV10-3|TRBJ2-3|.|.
CAISVAADTQYF
TGTGCCATCAGTGTCGCGGCAGATACGCAGTATTTT
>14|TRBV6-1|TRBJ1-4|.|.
CASSDSRANEKLFF
TGTGCCAGCAGTGACTCCCGGGCTAATGAAAAACTGTTTTTT
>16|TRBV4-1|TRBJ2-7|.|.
CASSQIDILASYEQYF
TGCGCCAGCAGCCAAATCGACATCCTCGCCTCCTACGAGCAGTACTTC
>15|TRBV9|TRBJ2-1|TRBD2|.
CASSVDPAGGNEQFF
TGTGCCAGCAGCGTAGACCCAGCGGGGGGCAATGAGCAGTTCTTC
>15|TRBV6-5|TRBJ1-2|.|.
CASSSPWGSNYGYTF
TGTGCCAGCAGCTCCCCCTGGGGGTCCAACTATGGCTACACCTTC
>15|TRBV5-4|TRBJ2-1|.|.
CASSPRLEVTNEQFF
TGTGCCAGCAGCCCCCGACTAGAGGTGACCAATGAGCAGTTCTTC
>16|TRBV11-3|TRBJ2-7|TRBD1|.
CASSLYFSGTGSEQYF
TGTGCCAGCAGCTTATACTTCTCCGGGACAGGGAGCGAGCAGTACTTC
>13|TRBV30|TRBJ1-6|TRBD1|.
CAWTGTGNSPLHF
TGTGCCTGGACCGGGACAGGGAATTCACCCCTCCACTTT
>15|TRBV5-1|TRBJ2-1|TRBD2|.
CASSPMTSGGGEQFF
TGCGCCAGCAGCCCAATGACTAGCGGGGGTGGTGAGCAGTTCTTC
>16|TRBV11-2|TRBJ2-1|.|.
CASSLGAGAAYNEQFF
TGTGCCAGCAGCTTAGGTGCTGGCGCTGCCTACAATGAGCAGTTCTTC
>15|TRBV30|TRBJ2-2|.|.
CAWSVRSANTGELFF
TGTGCCTGGAGTGTAAGGTCTGCGAACACCGGGGAGCTGTTTTTT
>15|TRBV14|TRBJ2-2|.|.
CASSREGVNTGELFF
TGTGCCAGCAGCCGGGAGGGGGTCAACACCGGGGAGCTGTTTTTT
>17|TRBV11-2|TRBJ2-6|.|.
CASSFYAGTSGANVLTF
TGTGCCAGCAGCTTTTATGCAGGAACCTCTGGGGCCAACGTCCTGACTTTC
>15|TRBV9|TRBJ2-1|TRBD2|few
CASSVGLAGDNEQFF
TGTGCCAGCAGCGTAGGACTAGCGGGAGATAATGAGCAGTTCTTC
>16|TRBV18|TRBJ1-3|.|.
CASSDDRSGPGNTIYF
TGTGCCAGCTCAGACGACAGGTCCGGTCCTGGAAACACCATATATTTT
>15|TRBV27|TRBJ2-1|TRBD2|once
CASSLLASGRNEQFF
TGTGCCAGCAGTTTATTGGCTAGCGGGCGGAATGAGCAGTTCTTC
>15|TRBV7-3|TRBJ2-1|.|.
CASSLSPGSHNEQFF
TGTGCCAGCAGCTTATCCCCGGGTTCCCACAATGAGCAGTTCTTC
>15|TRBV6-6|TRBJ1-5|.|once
CASSSPGLLHQPQHF
TGTGCCAGCAGTTCACCGGGACTACTACATCAGCCCCAGCATTTT
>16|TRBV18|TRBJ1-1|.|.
CASSPPSSRTNTEAFF
TGTGCCAGCTCACCACCCAGCAGTCGGACGAACACTGAAGCTTTCTTT
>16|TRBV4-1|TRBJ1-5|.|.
CASSPGSDRTNQPQHF
TGCGCCAGCAGCCCCGGATCTGATAGGACTAATCAGCCCCAGCATTTT
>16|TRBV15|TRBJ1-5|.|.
CATSRGVGLGNQPQHF
TGTGCCACCAGCAGAGGTGTGGGGCTAGGGAATCAGCCCCAGCATTTT
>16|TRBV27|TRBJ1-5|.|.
CASSPISLTRAQPQHF
TGTGCCAGCAGTCCAATTTCCCTGACGCGGGCTCAGCCCCAGCATTTT
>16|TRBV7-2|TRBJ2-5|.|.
CASSAQGGRGRETQYF
TGTGCCAGCAGCGCCCAGGGTGGCCGGGGGCGGGAGACCCAGTACTTC
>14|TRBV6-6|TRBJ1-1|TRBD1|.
CASRSGQTNTEAFF
TGTGCCAGCAGATCGGGACAGACGAACACTGAAGCTTTCTTT
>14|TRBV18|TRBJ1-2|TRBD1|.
CASSPQGTGKGYTF
TGTGCCAGCTCACCACAAGGGACAGGGAAGGGCTACACCTTC
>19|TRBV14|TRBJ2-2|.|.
CASSQDRKTRLGRTGELFF
TGTGCCAGCAGCCAAGATCGGAAGACTCGACTAGGTCGGACCGGGGAGCTGTTTTTT
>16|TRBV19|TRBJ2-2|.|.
CASSIDLTGGTGELFF
TGTGCCAGTAGTATAGATCTTACCGGGGGCACCGGGGAGCTGTTTTTT
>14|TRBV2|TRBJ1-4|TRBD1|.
CASSRTGVNEKLFF
TGTGCCAGCAGTCGGACAGGGGTTAATGAAAAACTGTTTTTT
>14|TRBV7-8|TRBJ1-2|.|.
CASSLMWTAGGYTF
TGTGCCAGCAGCTTAATGTGGACGGCGGGGGGCTACACCTTC
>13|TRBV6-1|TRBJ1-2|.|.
CASRGGAPRGYTF
TGTGCCAGCAGGGGGGGGGCCCCACGGGGCTACACCTTC
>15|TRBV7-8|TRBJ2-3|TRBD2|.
CTSIQGLAATDTQYF
TGTACCAGCATCCAGGGACTAGCGGCGACAGATACGCAGTATTTT
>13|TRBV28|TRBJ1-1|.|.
CASSLGGWGEAFF
TGTGCCAGCAGTTTGGGGGGTTGGGGTGAAGCTTTCTTT
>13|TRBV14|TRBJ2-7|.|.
CASSQDRTARPVF
TGTGCCAGCAGCCAAGATCGTACCGCGCGACCTGTCTTC
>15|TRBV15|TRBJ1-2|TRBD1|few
CATSRGTQGAYGYTF
TGTGCCACCAGCAGAGGTACACAGGGGGCCTATGGCTACACCTTC